This TCR beta chain was obtained from a study of cytomegalovirus exposure and HLA in healthy donors. Primers included in the PCR were 60 Vbeta and 13 Jbeta primers. TCRdb's table, derived via immunoSEQ multiplex PCR, lists solely in-frame clones and lacks some. The sample contains some 150,000 clones, roughly 84% of which appear only once. Findings and caveats of the study: Despite most TCR sequences being rare, some public TCRs occurred in many donors. According to an earlier analysis, most TCR beta V segments yielded productive rearrangements about 87% or about 30% of the time. Association of a missense DCLRE1C variant with TCR beta V- and J-gene trimming was reported in a later analysis.

As for this clone: What it recognizes is unknown.

The clonotype originates from a woman aged 18-35 years in good health and CMV-seronegative. Sequencing input: PBMCs.

The CDR3 DNA is TGTGCCAGCAGCGTAGGACAGGGGGTGAGTGAGCAGTTCTTC. The encoded protein is CASSVGQGVSEQFF. The chain uses TRBV9 and TRBJ2-1; 9 positions agree with TRBD1. The length of the CDR3 is 14 residues. Germline trimming cut 0 bases from V and 9 bases from J; bases unmatched to any gene: 4. Per the germline V gene, CDR1 is SGDLS and CDR2 is YYNGEE.